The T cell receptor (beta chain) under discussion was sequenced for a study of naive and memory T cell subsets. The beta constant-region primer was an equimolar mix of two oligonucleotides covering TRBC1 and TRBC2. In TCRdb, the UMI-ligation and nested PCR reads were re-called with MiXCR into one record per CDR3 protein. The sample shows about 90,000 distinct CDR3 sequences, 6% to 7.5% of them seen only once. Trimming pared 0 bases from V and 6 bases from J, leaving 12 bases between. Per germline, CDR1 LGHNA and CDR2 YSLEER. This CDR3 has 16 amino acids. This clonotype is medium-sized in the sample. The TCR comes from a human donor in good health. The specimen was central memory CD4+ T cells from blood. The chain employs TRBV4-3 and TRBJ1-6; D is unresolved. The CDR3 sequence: CASSQEGVGVNSPLHF. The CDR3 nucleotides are TGCGCCAGCAGCCAAGAAGGTGTCGGAGTTAATTCACCCCTCCACTTT.